Following are 15 T cell receptor beta chains from one sample sequenced in a study of blood T cell repertoires in COVID-19. Sequencing used immunoSEQ multiplex PCR; TCRdb keeps in-frame clones, though not all of them. The sample contains 150,000 or so clones, roughly 85% of which appear only once. The sequenced material came from PBMCs or T cells enriched from blood (not recorded which). The receptors stem from a woman in her fifties or sixties who had recovered from COVID-19.

The chain combines TRBV7-2 with TRBJ2-3, with 10 bases lining up with TRBD2. CDR3 size: 16 residues. Germline assignment: CDR1 SGHTA and CDR2 FQGNSA. After removal of 3 bases from V and 4 bases from J, the junction contained 7 bases not matched to a gene. The CDR3: CASSFTVAGGADTQYF. The DNA of the CDR3 is TGTGCCAGCAGCTTCACAGTAGCGGGAGGTGCAGATACGCAGTATTTT.

This chain links TRBV19 with TRBJ2-1; D gene unclear. Per the germline V gene, CDR1 is LNHDA and CDR2 is SQIVND (reference sequence). Between the trimmed V and J ends, which lost 8 bases and 15 bases, there was a span of 20 bases. The CDR3 has 12 amino acids. CDR3 bases: TGTGCCAGTTCGCCTGCTGGTTCTTCGCGGTTCTTC. Protein: CASSPAGSSRFF.

V and J are TRBV11-2 and TRBJ1-5; D not resolved. Germline V CDR1 and CDR2: SGHAT, FQNNGV. V lost 4 bases and J 1 base, leaving 8 bases between the germline ends. The CDR3 sequence is 14 residues long. CDR3 DNA: TGTGCCAGCAGCTATAGCCGGAGCAATCAGCCCCAGCATTTT. Translation gives CASSYSRSNQPQHF.

The CDR3 region is CASSELRGGPNIQYF. CDR3 DNA: TGTGCCAGCAGTGAACTGCGGGGGGGCCCTAACATTCAGTACTTC. The chain uses TRBV2 and TRBJ2-4; 9 nucleotides align to TRBD2. Germline V gene lookup returns CDR1 SNHLY and CDR2 FYNNEI. Trimming removed 2 bases from V and 7 bases from J; junction bases left unmatched: 6. The CDR3 contains 15 residues.

The V gene is TRBV23-1, the J gene TRBJ1-2, with no clear D. TRBV23-1 is reported as an ORF; its role is uncertain. Trimming removed 2 bases from V and 2 bases from J, with 6 bases in between. There are 13 residues in the CDR3. Here the CDR3 reads CASSQPPNYGYTF. In DNA form, the CDR3 reads TGCGCCAGCAGTCAACCTCCGAACTATGGCTACACCTTC.

The CDR3 region has the DNA TGTGCCAGCAAGGAGACAGGCGGGACAGATACGCAGTATTTT. Encoded protein: CASKETGGTDTQYF. The chain has TRBV6-5 and TRBJ2-3, with a weak D call TRBD1 (6 bases). The CDR3 is made up of 14 amino acids. V gave up 7 bases and J gave up 3 bases, with 14 bases separating them. CDR1 and CDR2 (germline): MNHEY, SVGAGI.

This chain uses TRBV25-1 with TRBJ2-7; TRBD1 aligns across 10 bases. The germline V gene has CDR1 MGHDK and CDR2 SYGVNS. Trimming removed 8 bases from V and 1 base from J; junction bases left unmatched: 11. The CDR3 spans 16 residues. DNA for the CDR3: TGTGCCAGCTCACCTCGCGGGGACAGGGGTTCCTACGAGCAGTACTTC. This sequence encodes CASSPRGDRGSYEQYF.

The chain carries TRBV5-1 and TRBJ2-7; 7 nucleotides agree with TRBD2. Germline-derived CDR1 and CDR2 are SGHRS and YFSETQ. Unmatched junction bases numbered 2, after V lost 2 bases and J lost 3 bases. This CDR3 is 13 amino acids long. CDR3 sequence (DNA): TGCGCCAGCAGCTTCGGGACTAACTACGAGCAGTACTTC. As protein: CASSFGTNYEQYF.

The chain combines TRBV7-2 with TRBJ2-1, with D tentatively TRBD2 (6 bases). The germline gives CDR1 SGHTA, CDR2 FQGNSA. The V and J ends lost 0 bases and 1 base respectively, with 19 bases between them. The CDR3 sequence is 19 residues long. In DNA, the CDR3 is TGTGCCAGCAGCTTAGCGCGGGACTGGGGACGTCGATCCTACAATGAGCAGTTCTTC. This encodes CASSLARDWGRRSYNEQFF.

This rearrangement joins TRBV10-3 to TRBJ2-2, with D possibly matching TRBD1 (5 bases). This CDR3 contains 16 residues. Germline V CDR1 and CDR2: ENHRY, SYGVKD. V gave up 7 bases and J gave up 0 bases, with 15 bases separating them. CDR3 coding DNA: TGTGCCATCAAAAATGAGACAGCCTCGAACACCGGGGAGCTGTTTTTT. This encodes CAIKNETASNTGELFF.

The CDR3 reads CASSTGLAGVLHTQYF. The CDR3 bases are TGCGCCAGCAGCACGGGACTAGCGGGAGTTTTACATACGCAGTATTTT. The V call is TRBV5-1, the J call TRBJ2-3; 14 bases are shared with TRBD2. V dropped 4 bases and J dropped 7; count of bases not matched to a gene: 8. Germline CDR1 is SGHRS and CDR2 is YFSETQ. The CDR3 is made up of 16 amino acids. Full variable domain (outside the CDR3, taken from reference TRBV5-1 and TRBJ2-3): KAGVTQTPRYLIKTRGQQVTLSCSPISGHRSVSWYQQTPGQGLQFLFEYFSETQRNKGNFPGRFSGRQFSNSRSEMNVSTLELGDSALYLCASSTGLAGVLHTQYFGPGTRLTVL.

This clone was picked up a small number of times. V is TRBV5-6 and J is TRBJ2-7, with D tentatively TRBD2 (6 bases). V dropped 0 bases and J dropped 2 bases, with 15 bases sitting between them. The CDR3 consists of 16 residues. Germline CDR1 reads SGHDT; CDR2 reads YYEEEE. This CDR3 reads CASSLEVGGPTYEQYF. The CDR3 region has the DNA TGTGCCAGCAGCTTGGAGGTCGGGGGACCAACCTACGAGCAGTACTTC.

J is TRBJ1-5 and V is TRBV2; weak D call: TRBD1 (5 bases). V was shortened by 6 bases and J by 7 bases, with 19 bases between the two germline ends. The CDR3 contains 15 residues. The germline CDR1 and CDR2 sequences are SNHLY and FYNNEI. The CDR3 DNA reads TGTGCCAGCAGAGAGGGACTGGGACCTTCCCAGCCCCAGCATTTT. It specifies CASREGLGPSQPQHF.

The chain joins TRBV5-1 to TRBJ1-1; 8 nucleotides agree with TRBD1. Germline lookup yields CDR1 SGHRS and CDR2 YFSETQ. After removal of 5 bases from V and 2 bases from J, the junction contained 5 bases not matched to a gene. This CDR3 is built from 14 residues. The CDR3 loop reads CASRQQGGNTEAFF. The CDR3 region has the DNA TGCGCCAGCAGACAACAGGGGGGAAACACTGAAGCTTTCTTT.

This clone appeared a few times. This chain links TRBV5-1 with TRBJ1-5, with 8 bases fitting TRBD1. The CDR3 runs to 15 residues. V shed 2 bases and J 6 bases; nucleotides not matched to a gene: 7. Germline CDR1 and CDR2: SGHRS and YFSETQ. The CDR3 sequence is CASSLGQGASQPQHF. The CDR3 nucleotides are TGCGCCAGCAGCTTAGGACAGGGAGCAAGTCAGCCCCAGCATTTT.